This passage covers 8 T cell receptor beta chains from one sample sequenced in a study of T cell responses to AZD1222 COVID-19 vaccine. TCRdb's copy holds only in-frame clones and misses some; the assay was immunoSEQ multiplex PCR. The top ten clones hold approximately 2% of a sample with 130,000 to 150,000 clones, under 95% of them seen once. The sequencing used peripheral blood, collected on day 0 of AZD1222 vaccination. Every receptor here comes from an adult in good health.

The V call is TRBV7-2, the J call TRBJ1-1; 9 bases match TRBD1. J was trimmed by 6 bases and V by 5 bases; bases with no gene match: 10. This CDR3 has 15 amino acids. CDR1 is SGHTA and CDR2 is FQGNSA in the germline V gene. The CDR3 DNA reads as TGTGCCAGCAGCCTCGGGACAGGGTATGGTTCTGAAGCTTTCTTT. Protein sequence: CASSLGTGYGSEAFF.

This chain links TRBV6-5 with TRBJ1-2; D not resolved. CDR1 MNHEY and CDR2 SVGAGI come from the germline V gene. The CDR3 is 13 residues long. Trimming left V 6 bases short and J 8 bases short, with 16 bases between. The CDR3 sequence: CASSLQSREGYTF. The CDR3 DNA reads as TGTGCCAGCAGCCTACAGAGTAGAGAGGGCTACACCTTC.

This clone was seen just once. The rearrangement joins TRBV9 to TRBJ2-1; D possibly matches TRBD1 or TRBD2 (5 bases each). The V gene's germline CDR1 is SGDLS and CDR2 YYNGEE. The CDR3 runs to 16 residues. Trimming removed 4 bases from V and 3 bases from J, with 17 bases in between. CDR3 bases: TGTGCCAGCAGCCCCCCGGGATGGGGCTACTACAATGAGCAGTTCTTC. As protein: CASSPPGWGYYNEQFF.

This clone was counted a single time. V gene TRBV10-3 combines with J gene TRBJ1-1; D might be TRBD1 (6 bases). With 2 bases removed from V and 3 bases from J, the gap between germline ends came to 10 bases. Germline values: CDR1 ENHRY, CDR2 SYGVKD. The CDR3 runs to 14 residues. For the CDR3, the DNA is TGTGCCATCAGTGAGATACAGGGATACACTGAAGCTTTCTTT. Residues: CAISEIQGYTEAFF.

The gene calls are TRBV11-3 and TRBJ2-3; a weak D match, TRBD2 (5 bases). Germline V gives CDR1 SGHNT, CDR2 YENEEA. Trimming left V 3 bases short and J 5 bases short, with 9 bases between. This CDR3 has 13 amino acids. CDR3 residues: CASSFGVGDTQYF. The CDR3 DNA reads TGTGCCAGCAGCTTCGGGGTGGGAGATACGCAGTATTTT.

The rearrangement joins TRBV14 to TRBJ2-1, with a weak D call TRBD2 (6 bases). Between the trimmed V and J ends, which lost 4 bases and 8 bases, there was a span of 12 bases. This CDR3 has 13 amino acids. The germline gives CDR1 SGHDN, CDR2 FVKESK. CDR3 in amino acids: CASSLVPGDEQFF. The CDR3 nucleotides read TGTGCCAGCAGCCTAGTTCCGGGGGATGAGCAGTTCTTC.

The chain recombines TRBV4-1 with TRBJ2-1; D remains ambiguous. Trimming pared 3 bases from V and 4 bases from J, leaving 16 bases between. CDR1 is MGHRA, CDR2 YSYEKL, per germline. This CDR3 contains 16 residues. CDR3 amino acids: CASSHSARGDYNEQFF. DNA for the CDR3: TGCGCCAGCAGCCATTCCGCCCGAGGAGATTACAATGAGCAGTTCTTC.

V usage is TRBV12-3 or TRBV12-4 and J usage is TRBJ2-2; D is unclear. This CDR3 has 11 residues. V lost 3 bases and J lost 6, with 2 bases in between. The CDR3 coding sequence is TGTGCCAGCAGTTTTTCCGGGGAGCTGTTTTTT. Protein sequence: CASSFSGELFF.